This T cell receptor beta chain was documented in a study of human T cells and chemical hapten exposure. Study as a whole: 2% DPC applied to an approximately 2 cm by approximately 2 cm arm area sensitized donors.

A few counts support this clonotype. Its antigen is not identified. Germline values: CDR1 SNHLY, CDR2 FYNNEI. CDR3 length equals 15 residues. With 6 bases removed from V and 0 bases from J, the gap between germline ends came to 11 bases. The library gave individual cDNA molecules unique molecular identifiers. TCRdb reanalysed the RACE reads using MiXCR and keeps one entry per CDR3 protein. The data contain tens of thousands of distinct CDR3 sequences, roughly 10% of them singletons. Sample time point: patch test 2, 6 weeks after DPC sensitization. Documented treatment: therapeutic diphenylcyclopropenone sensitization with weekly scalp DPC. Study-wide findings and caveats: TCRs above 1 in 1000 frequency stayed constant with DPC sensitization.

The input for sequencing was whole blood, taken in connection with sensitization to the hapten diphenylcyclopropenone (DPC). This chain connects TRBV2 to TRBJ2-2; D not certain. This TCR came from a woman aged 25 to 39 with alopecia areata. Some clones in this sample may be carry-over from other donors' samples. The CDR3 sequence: CASSLEGPNTGELFF. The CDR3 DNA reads TGTGCCAGCAGCCTGGAAGGGCCGAACACCGGGGAGCTGTTTTTT. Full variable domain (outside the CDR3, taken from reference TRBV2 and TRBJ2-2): EPEVTQTPSHQVTQMGQEVILRCVPISNHLYFYWYRQILGQKVEFLVSFYNNEISEKSEIFDDQFSVERPDGSNFTLKIRSTKLEDSAMYFCASSLEGPNTGELFFGEGSRLTVL.